This record concerns one T cell receptor (beta chain) sequence. Antigen specificity is unknown. Autoimmune disease history or systemic immunosuppression was exclusionary. Trimming at V came to 1 base and at J to 2 bases, leaving 8 bases not matched to a gene. The germline V gene encodes CDR1 SGHAT and CDR2 FQNNGV. CDR3 length: 17 amino acids. This entry comes from a study of OX40 agonist ivuxolimab in advanced cancers. Using immunoSEQ multiplex PCR, the repertoire was profiled, and TCRdb retains in-frame clones only, with some absent. The repertoire includes over 80,000 clones, roughly nine tenths of them detected once, and less than 6.5% sits in the top ten. Study results and limitations: Certain nonresponders likewise exhibited a low normalized T-cell clonal expansion. Researchers did not determine the expanded peripheral T cells' antigen specificity.

The sample consisted of CD4+ or CD8+ T cells sorted from blood, taken in a trial of the OX40 agonist ivuxolimab. This sequence originates from an adult with an advanced solid tumor such as melanoma, head and neck, liver or kidney cancer. This chain joins TRBV11-2 and TRBJ2-1, with 7 nucleotides matching TRBD1. The CDR3 nucleotides read TGTGCCAGCAGCTTAGTCCCCGGGACAGTAACCTACAATGAGCAGTTCTTC. This gives the protein CASSLVPGTVTYNEQFF.